A selection of T cell receptor beta chains follows, all from one sample in a study of tumor-infiltrating lymphocytes in oesophageal squamous cell carcinoma. Using its own MiXCR run on the PCR reads, TCRdb lists one record per CDR3 protein. Of about 22,000 distinct CDR3 sequences listed, under 45% were seen once; the top ten hold 9% to 14%. The source material was esophageal tumor tissue. Source of these receptors: a male donor with esophageal squamous cell carcinoma. Both conserved end residues are part of each CDR3. D genes are given only for firm matches. Not every row has a clone size; where given, it reads once, few, many or a size class.

v_gene	abundance	len	d_gene	j_gene	CDR3aa	CDR3nt
TRBV28	-	13	-	TRBJ1-2	CASSFPCNYGYAF	TGTGCCAGCAGTTTCCCCTGCAACTATGGCTACGCCTTC
TRBV24-1	many	13	-	TRBJ2-5	CATSAPVQETQYF	TGTGCCACCAGTGCCCCAGTCCAAGAGACCCAGTACTTC
TRBV28	many	13	-	TRBJ2-5	CASSPGYQETQYF	TGTGCCAGCAGTCCAGGATACCAAGAGACCCAGTACTTC
TRBV6-2/TRBV6-3	many	18	-	TRBJ2-1	CASNPVGQGSQRIGEQFF	TGTGCCAGCAACCCCGTCGGCCAAGGATCCCAAAGGATCGGTGAGCAGTTCTTC
TRBV7-6	-	17	TRBD2	TRBJ2-1	CASSLAQGLAEYNEQFF	TGTGCCAGCAGCTTAGCTCAAGGGCTAGCGGAGTACAATGAGCAGTTCTTC
TRBV6-4	many	17	TRBD2	TRBJ2-2	CASSDSTGLAGVGELFF	TGTGCCAGCAGTGACTCTACGGGACTAGCGGGAGTCGGGGAGCTGTTTTTT
TRBV7-8	medium-sized	13	-	TRBJ2-5	CASSPGHGETQYF	TGTGCCAGCAGCCCAGGACACGGGGAGACCCAGTACTTC
TRBV7-9	medium-sized	16	-	TRBJ2-7	CASSYRPHEMSYEQYF	TGTGCCAGCAGCTACCGACCCCACGAAATGTCCTACGAGCAGTACTTC
TRBV12-3/TRBV12-4	medium-sized	11	TRBD1	TRBJ2-1	CASNRGDEQFF	TGTGCCAGCAACAGGGGGGATGAGCAGTTCTTC
TRBV11-2	few	14	TRBD2	TRBJ2-1	CASSLAGEWNEQFF	TGTGCCAGCAGCCTAGCGGGAGAGTGGAATGAGCAGTTCTTC
TRBV3-1	-	13	-	TRBJ1-5	CASSQDTQQPQHF	TGTGCCAGCAGCCAAGATACGCAACAGCCCCAGCATTTT
TRBV7-8	few	16	TRBD1	TRBJ2-5	CASSRLPGQGWETQYF	TGTGCCAGCAGCCGACTCCCAGGACAGGGTTGGGAGACCCAGTACTTC
TRBV5-1	few	17	TRBD1	TRBJ2-4	CASSLYPSGTGRHIQYF	TGCGCCAGCAGCTTGTACCCCTCCGGGACAGGGCGGCACATTCAGTACTTC
TRBV28	many	15	TRBD2	TRBJ2-1	CASSRLAGGLNEQFF	TGTGCCAGCAGCCGACTAGCGGGAGGGCTCAATGAGCAGTTCTTC
TRBV7-6	medium-sized	15	TRBD1	TRBJ1-1	CASTLGAGGNTEAFF	TGTGCCAGCACCTTAGGAGCAGGGGGGAACACTGAAGCTTTCTTT
TRBV6-1	many	14	-	TRBJ1-2	CASSLGGNNYGYTF	TGTGCCAGCAGCCTGGGGGGGAATAACTATGGCTACACCTTC
TRBV24-1	-	16	-	TRBJ2-7	CATSDGGTGGSYEQYF	TGTGCCACCAGTGATGGAGGGACGGGCGGGTCCTACGAGCAGTACTTC
TRBV7-2	many	13	-	TRBJ1-3	CASSLLERNTIYF	TGTGCCAGCAGCTTATTAGAAAGAAACACCATATATTTT
TRBV27	many	13	-	TRBJ1-2	CASSLRDSYGYTF	TGTGCCAGCAGTTTACGAGACAGCTATGGCTACACCTTC
TRBV5-1	few	17	TRBD2	TRBJ2-1	CASSRGLAGGPINEQFF	TGCGCCAGCAGCCGGGGACTAGCGGGAGGGCCCATCAATGAGCAGTTCTTC
TRBV6-1	-	15	-	TRBJ2-2	CASSSSSGNTGELFF	TGTGCCAGCAGTTCGAGTAGCGGAAACACCGGGGAGCTGTTTTTT
TRBV12-3/TRBV12-4	few	14	-	TRBJ2-1	CASNIGRGDNEQFF	TGTGCCAGCAATATAGGACGAGGGGACAATGAGCAGTTCTTC
TRBV7-6	many	13	-	TRBJ2-5	CASSLRYLNEQYF	TGTGCCAGCAGCTTACGTTACCTCAATGAGCAGTACTTC
TRBV6-1	-	12	-	TRBJ2-5	CASSERFQTQYF	TGTGCCAGCAGTGAAAGATTCCAGACCCAGTACTTC
TRBV28	few	14	-	TRBJ2-2	CATHTPGSGGELFF	TGTGCCACCCACACCCCTGGGTCTGGCGGGGAGCTGTTTTTT
TRBV10-3	-	14	-	TRBJ2-7	CAISESEGFYEQYF	TGTGCCATCAGTGAGTCCGAAGGGTTCTACGAGCAGTACTTC
TRBV12-3/TRBV12-4	many	11	-	TRBJ2-3	CASTSTDTQYF	TGTGCCAGTACTAGCACAGATACGCAGTATTTT
TRBV27	-	15	TRBD2	TRBJ2-7	CATRAEGRVAREQYF	TGTGCCACCAGGGCGGAGGGGAGGGTGGCTCGGGAGCAGTACTTC
TRBV6-5	-	13	-	TRBJ1-2	CASSYSAGNGYTF	TGTGCCAGCAGTTACTCTGCAGGGAATGGCTACACCTTC
TRBV7-2	-	15	TRBD1	TRBJ1-4	CASSLGPDRLYEQFF	TGTGCCAGCAGCTTAGGCCCGGACAGGCTCTACGAGCAGTTTTTT
TRBV7-4	-	12	-	TRBJ2-4	CASSPRLNIQYF	TGTGCCAGCAGCCCGCGGTTAAACATTCAGTACTTC
TRBV7-2	-	13	-	TRBJ2-7	CASSYTRAYEQYF	TGTGCCAGCAGCTATACACGGGCCTACGAGCAGTACTTC
TRBV7-6	-	14	-	TRBJ2-1	CASSLGGTSNEQFF	TGTGCCAGCAGCTTAGGGGGGACTTCCAATGAGCAGTTCTTC
TRBV6-1	many	13	-	TRBJ1-5	CASTRQTNQPQHF	TGTGCCAGCACAAGGCAGACCAATCAGCCCCAGCATTTT
TRBV6-2/TRBV6-3	medium-sized	16	-	TRBJ2-7	CASSYSKGRRSDEQYF	TGTGCCAGCAGTTACTCTAAGGGACGGAGATCGGACGAGCAGTACTTC
TRBV11-2	-	15	TRBD1	TRBJ2-7	CASSLITGQAYEQYF	TGTGCCAGCAGCCTAATTACGGGACAGGCCTACGAGCAGTACTTC
TRBV7-2	-	14	-	TRBJ1-5	CASSLVWGNQPQHF	TGTGCCAGCAGCTTAGTGTGGGGCAATCAGCCCCAGCATTTT
TRBV27	many	15	TRBD1	TRBJ1-1	CASSPRQGAVTEAFF	TGTGCCAGCAGTCCCCGACAGGGGGCGGTTACTGAAGCTTTCTTT
TRBV6-1	many	14	-	TRBJ2-3	CASSARVVTDTQYF	TGTGCCAGCAGTGCCCGAGTTGTGACAGATACGCAGTATTTT
TRBV12-3/TRBV12-4	-	12	-	TRBJ2-7	CASSPGPYEQYF	TGTGCCTCCTCCCCCGGGCCCTACGAGCAGTACTTC
TRBV10-2	many	15	TRBD2	TRBJ2-2	CASRETSGNTGELFF	TGCGCCAGCAGGGAGACTAGCGGGAACACCGGGGAGCTGTTTTTT
TRBV14	many	15	TRBD2	TRBJ2-1	CASSQERSGRGEQFF	TGTGCCAGCAGCCAAGAAAGGAGCGGGAGAGGTGAGCAGTTCTTC
TRBV7-2	-	16	-	TRBJ1-1	CASRGRGSRVDTEAFF	TGTGCCAGCAGGGGGAGGGGGTCCAGGGTAGATACTGAAGCTTTCTTT
TRBV5-4	few	15	-	TRBJ2-1	CASSLVAAGGDEQFF	TGTGCCAGCAGCTTGGTGGCGGCAGGGGGGGATGAGCAGTTCTTC
TRBV7-2	medium-sized	17	TRBD2	TRBJ2-5	CASSLGLRSAGGETQYF	TGTGCCAGCAGCTTAGGCCTCCGGTCAGCGGGAGGGGAGACCCAGTACTTC
TRBV7-2	few	14	-	TRBJ2-1	CASSPWAVGGEQFF	TGTGCCAGCAGCCCCTGGGCGGTTGGTGGTGAGCAGTTCTTC
TRBV6-6	many	15	-	TRBJ2-7	CASSYSGSRGYEQYF	TGTGCCAGCAGTTACTCAGGGTCGAGGGGGTACGAGCAGTACTTC